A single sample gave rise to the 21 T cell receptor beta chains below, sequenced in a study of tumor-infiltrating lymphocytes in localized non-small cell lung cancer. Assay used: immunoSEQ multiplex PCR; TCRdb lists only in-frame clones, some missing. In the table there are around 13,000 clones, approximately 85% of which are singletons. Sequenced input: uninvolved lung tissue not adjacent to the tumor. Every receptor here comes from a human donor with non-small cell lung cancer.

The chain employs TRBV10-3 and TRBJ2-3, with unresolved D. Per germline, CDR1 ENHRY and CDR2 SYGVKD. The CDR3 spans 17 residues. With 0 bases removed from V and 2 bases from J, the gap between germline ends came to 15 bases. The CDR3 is CAISESVSRSYTDTQYF. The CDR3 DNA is TGTGCCATCAGTGAGTCGGTTAGCCGGTCCTACACAGATACGCAGTATTTT.

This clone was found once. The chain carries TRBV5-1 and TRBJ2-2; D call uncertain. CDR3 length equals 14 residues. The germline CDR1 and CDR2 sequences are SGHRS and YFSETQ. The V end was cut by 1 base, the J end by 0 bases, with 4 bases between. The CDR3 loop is CASSLTANTGELFF. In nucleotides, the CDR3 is TGCGCCAGCAGCTTGACAGCGAACACCGGGGAGCTGTTTTTT.

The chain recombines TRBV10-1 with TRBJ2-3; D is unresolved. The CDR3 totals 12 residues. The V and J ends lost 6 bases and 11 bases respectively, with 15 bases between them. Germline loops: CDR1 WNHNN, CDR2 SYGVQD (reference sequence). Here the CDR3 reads CASSAFGQEQYF. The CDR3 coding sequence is TGCGCCAGCAGCGCTTTTGGGCAGGAGCAGTATTTT.

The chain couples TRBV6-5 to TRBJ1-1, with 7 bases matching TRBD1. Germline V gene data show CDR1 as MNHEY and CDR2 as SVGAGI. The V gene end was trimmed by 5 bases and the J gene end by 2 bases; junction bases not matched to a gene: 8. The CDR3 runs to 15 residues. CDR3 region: CASSTRQGRNTEAFF. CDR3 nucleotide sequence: TGTGCCAGCAGTACCCGACAGGGTCGAAACACTGAAGCTTTCTTT.

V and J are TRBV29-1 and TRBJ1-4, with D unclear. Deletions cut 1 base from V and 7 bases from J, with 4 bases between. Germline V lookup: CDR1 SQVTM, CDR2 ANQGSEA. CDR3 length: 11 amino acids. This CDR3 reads CSVEVGEKLFF. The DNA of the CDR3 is TGCAGCGTTGAAGTCGGTGAAAAACTGTTTTTT. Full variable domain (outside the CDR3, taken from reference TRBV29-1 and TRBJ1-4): SAVISQKPSRDICQRGTSLTIQCQVDSQVTMMFWYRQQPGQSLTLIATANQGSEATYESGFVIDKFPISRPNLTFSTLTVSNMSPEDSSIYLCSVEVGEKLFFGSGTQLSVL.

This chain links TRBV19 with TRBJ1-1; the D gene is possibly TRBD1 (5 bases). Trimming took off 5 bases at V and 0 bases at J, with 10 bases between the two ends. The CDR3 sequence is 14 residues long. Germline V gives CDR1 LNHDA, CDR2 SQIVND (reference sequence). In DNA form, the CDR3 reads TGTGCCAGTAGTTGGGGCGGTATGAACACTGAAGCTTTCTTT. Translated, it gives CASSWGGMNTEAFF.

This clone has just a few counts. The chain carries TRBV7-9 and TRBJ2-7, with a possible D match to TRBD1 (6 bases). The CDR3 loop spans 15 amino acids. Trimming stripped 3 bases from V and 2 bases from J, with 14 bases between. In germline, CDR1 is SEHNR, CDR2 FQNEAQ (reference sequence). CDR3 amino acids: CASSLTGTRTYEQYF. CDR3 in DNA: TGTGCCAGCAGCTTGACCGGGACACGCACCTACGAGCAGTACTTC.

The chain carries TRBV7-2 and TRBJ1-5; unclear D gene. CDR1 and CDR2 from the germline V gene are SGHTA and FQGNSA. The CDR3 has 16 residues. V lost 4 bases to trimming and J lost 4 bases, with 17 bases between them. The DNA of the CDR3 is TGTGCCAGCAGCTCGTGGCACCTCTCAGGAAATCAGCCCCAGCATTTT. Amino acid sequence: CASSSWHLSGNQPQHF.

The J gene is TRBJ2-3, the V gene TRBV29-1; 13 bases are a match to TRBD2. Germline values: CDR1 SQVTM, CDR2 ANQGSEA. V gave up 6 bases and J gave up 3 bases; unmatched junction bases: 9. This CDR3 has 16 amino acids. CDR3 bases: TGCAGCGTGACCGGGACTAGCGGGGACTTGACAGATACGCAGTATTTT. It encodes CSVTGTSGDLTDTQYF.

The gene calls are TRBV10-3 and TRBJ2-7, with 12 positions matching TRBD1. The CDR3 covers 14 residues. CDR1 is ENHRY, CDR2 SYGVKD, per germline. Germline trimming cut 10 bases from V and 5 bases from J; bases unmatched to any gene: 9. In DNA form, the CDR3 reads TGTGCCACCAGACCCGGGACAGGGGGCGACGAGCAGTACTTC. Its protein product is CATRPGTGGDEQYF.

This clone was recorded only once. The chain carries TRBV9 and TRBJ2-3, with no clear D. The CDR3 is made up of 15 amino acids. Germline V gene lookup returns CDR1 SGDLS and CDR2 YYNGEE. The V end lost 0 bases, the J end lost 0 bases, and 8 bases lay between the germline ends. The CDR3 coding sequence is TGTGCCAGCAGCGTAGAGGGTTCTAGCACAGATACGCAGTATTTT. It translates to CASSVEGSSTDTQYF.

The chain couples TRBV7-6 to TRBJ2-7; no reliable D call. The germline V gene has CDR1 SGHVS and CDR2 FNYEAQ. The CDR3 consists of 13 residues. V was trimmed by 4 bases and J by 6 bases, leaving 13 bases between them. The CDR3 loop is CASSSQPLSEQYF. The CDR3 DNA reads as TGTGCCAGCAGCTCGCAACCTCTAAGCGAGCAGTACTTC.

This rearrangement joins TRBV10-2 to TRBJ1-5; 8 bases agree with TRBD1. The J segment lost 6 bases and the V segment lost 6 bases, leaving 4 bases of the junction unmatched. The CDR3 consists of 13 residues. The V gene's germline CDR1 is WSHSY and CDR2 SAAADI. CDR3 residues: CASSTGGGQPQHF. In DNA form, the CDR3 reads TGCGCCAGCAGCACAGGGGGAGGTCAGCCCCAGCATTTT.

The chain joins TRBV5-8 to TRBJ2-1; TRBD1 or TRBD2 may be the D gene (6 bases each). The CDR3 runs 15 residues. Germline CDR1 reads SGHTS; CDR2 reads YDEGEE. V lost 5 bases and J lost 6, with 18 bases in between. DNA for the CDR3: TGTGCCAGCAGACGAAGGGGGGCCTCGGGCAATGAGCAGTTCTTC. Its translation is CASRRRGASGNEQFF. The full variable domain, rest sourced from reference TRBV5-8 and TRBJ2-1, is EAGVTQSPTHLIKTRGQQATLRCSPISGHTSVYWYQQALGLGLQFLLWYDEGEERNRGNFPPRFSGRQFPNYSSELNVNALELEDSALYLCASRRRGASGNEQFFGPGTRLTVL.

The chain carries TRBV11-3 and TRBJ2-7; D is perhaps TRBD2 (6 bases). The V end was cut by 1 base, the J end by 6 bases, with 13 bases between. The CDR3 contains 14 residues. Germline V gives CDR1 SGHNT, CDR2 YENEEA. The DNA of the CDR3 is TGTGCCAGCAGCTTAGGAGGAGGGCCCAGCGAGCAGTACTTC. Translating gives CASSLGGGPSEQYF.

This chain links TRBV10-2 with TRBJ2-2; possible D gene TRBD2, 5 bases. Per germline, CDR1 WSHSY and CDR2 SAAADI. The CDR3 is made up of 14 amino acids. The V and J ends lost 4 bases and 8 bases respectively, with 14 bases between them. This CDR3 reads CASSAYSTGGELFF. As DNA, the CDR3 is TGCGCCAGCAGTGCGTACTCCACGGGGGGGGAGCTGTTTTTT.

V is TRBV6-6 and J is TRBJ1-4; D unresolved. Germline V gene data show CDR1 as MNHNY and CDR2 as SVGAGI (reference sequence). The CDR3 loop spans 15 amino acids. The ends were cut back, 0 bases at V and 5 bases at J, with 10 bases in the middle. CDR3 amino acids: CASSYSAERNEKLFF. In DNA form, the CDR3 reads TGTGCCAGCAGTTACTCAGCAGAAAGGAATGAAAAACTGTTTTTT.

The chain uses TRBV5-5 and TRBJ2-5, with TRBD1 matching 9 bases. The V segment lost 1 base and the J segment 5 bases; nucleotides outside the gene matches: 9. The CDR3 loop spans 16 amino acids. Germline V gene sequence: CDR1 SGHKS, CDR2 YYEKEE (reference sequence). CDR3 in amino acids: CASSLQGQGPGETQYF. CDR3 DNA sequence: TGTGCCAGCAGCTTGCAGGGACAGGGTCCAGGGGAGACCCAGTACTTC.

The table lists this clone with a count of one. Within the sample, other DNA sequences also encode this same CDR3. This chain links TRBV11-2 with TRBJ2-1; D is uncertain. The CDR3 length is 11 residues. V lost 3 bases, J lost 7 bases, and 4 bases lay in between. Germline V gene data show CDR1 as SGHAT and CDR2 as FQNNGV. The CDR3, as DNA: TGTGCCAGCAGCTTGGGTAATGAGCAGTTCTTC. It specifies CASSLGNEQFF.

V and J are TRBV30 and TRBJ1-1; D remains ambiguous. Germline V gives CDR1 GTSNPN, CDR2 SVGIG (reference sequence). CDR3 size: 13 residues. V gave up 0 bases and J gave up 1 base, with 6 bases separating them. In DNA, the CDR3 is TGTGCCTGGAGTGTATTGGGGAACACTGAAGCTTTCTTT. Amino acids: CAWSVLGNTEAFF.

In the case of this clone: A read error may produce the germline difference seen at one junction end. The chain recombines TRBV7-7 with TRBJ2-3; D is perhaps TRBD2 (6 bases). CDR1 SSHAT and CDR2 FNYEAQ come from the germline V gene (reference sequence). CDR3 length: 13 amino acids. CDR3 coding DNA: TGTGCTAGCAGCTTAGGGTCTAGCGCTGCGCAGTATTTT. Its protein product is CASSLGSSAAQYF.